This TCR beta chain stems from a study of blood T cell repertoires in COVID-19. Germline CDR1 KGHSH, CDR2 LQKENI. V was cut by 1 base and J by 7 bases, with 8 bases left in between. The CDR3 runs 14 residues. Profiled with immunoSEQ multiplex PCR; TCRdb holds only in-frame clones, not every one. The profile shows about 220,000 clones, 70% to 85% of them singletons. The specimen was PBMCs or T cells enriched from blood (not recorded which). The V gene is TRBV18, the J gene TRBJ1-6; D is perhaps TRBD1 (5 bases). This clonotype was sampled from a man aged 40-49 years who had recovered from COVID-19. The CDR3 DNA is TGTGCCAGCTCACCACGGGGGGAGAATTCACCCCTCCACTTT. It codes for CASSPRGENSPLHF. The variable domain in full, completed from reference TRBV18 and TRBJ1-6, reads NAGVMQNPRHLVRRRGQEARLRCSPMKGHSHVYWYRQLPEEGLKFMVYLQKENIIDESGMPKERFSAEFPKEGPSILRIQQVVRGDSAAYFCASSPRGENSPLHFGNGTRLTVT.